What follows describes a single T cell receptor beta chain. Its antigen is as yet unknown. 5'RACE primed at constant segments yielded TCR alpha and TCR beta cDNA libraries bearing sample barcodes and UMIs. One entry per CDR3 protein results from TCRdb running MiXCR on the 5' RACE reads. The repertoire has roughly 130,000 distinct CDR3 sequences, 16% of them found once; the top ten carry approximately 15%. This sample is part of a study of T-cell memory formation after mild COVID-19. The wider study: The study found TCR clusters largely donor specific. General observations from the study: Contracting clones from day 15 to 85 had balanced CD4/CD8; later expanders favoured CD4+. Shrinking CD4+ clones resided mostly in CM and EM, and CD8+ ones in EMRA.

Trimming removed 5 bases at V and 4 bases at J, with 11 bases between. This CDR3 region has 12 residues. Germline lookup yields CDR1 GTSNPN and CDR2 SVGIG (reference sequence). The specimen was PBMCs or a T cell subset sorted from them (not recorded which). The TCR sequence derives from an adult woman who had mild COVID-19 (a few samples of this study predate the infection). Cell type and time point are not known. V is TRBV30 and J is TRBJ1-2, with D hard to call. CDR3 in amino acids: CAWRSGRYGYTF. The CDR3 DNA reads TGTGCCTGGCGAAGCGGGCGCTATGGCTACACCTTC.